Here is one TCR beta chain with its context. The sample originates from a study of CD8 T cells in Susac syndrome. High-throughput TCR beta sequencing covered peripheral CD8+ and CD4+ T cells. Included as multiple sclerosis controls were treatment-naive patients who had stable or active relapsing-remitting disease. CD8+ and CD4+ T cells were negatively isolated; TEMRA cells were FACS-enriched. Random hexamers were used to reverse transcribe roughly 0.5 to 1 ug of RNA. TCRdb independently ran MiXCR on the immunoSEQ multiplex PCR reads; one entry per CDR3 protein. The repertoire holds approximately 300,000 distinct CDR3 sequences, with almost 85% as singletons. CDR3 size: 17 residues. Trimming cost V 0 bases and J 0 bases, with 15 bases left between them. Germline V CDR1 and CDR2: SGHVS, FQNEAQ.

The origin of this receptor is a human donor with multiple sclerosis. Sequenced material: CD8+ T cells from PBMCs. The rearrangement joins TRBV7-8 to TRBJ2-7; D possibly matches TRBD1 or TRBD2 (7 bases each). The CDR3 here is CASSLAGRGGSSYEQYF. CDR3 DNA: TGTGCCAGCAGCTTAGCAGGCAGGGGGGGATCCTCCTACGAGCAGTACTTC.